This TCR beta chain was captured by sequencing in a study of T-cell reconstitution after alpha-beta-depleted transplantation in children. Study-wide results and caveats: Several hundred expanded graft clones reportedly gave rise to the alpha-beta T cells present about two months after transplant.

CDR1 LGHDT and CDR2 YNNKEL come from the germline V gene (reference sequence). The CDR3 sequence is 12 residues long. V was clipped by 2 bases and J by 4 bases, with 4 bases between them. Researchers prepared the TCRbeta library using unique molecular identifiers, the study reports. TCRdb reanalysed the PCR reads using MiXCR and keeps one entry per CDR3 protein. The sample records some 100,000 distinct CDR3 sequences, less than 25% being singletons. For this clonotype: As yet, its antigen is unknown.

The chain carries TRBV3-1 and TRBJ2-3; D call uncertain. The source was PBMCs, collected before TCRalphabeta/CD19-depleted stem cell transplant. This clonotype was sampled from a boy younger than 10 with acute lymphoblastic leukemia, due to receive a stem cell transplant. This CDR3 is CASSQSADTQYF. The CDR3 DNA is TGTGCCAGCAGCCAATCGGCAGATACGCAGTATTTT.